This T cell receptor beta chain comes out of a study of blood T cell repertoires in COVID-19. The data were produced by immunoSEQ multiplex PCR, yet TCRdb's version contains in-frame clones alone and is incomplete. This repertoire shows over 150,000 clones, 65% to 85% found once; its top ten account for 3.7%. Germline CDR1 reads SGHVS; CDR2 reads FQNEAQ. The germline V and J ends were trimmed by 2 bases and 4 bases, with 6 bases remaining between them. The CDR3 consists of 13 residues. The sequence derives from a woman at least 80 years old with acute or convalescent COVID-19. The J gene is TRBJ1-5, the V gene TRBV7-8; no firm D call. Sample: peripheral blood. The CDR3 region has the DNA TGTGCCAGCAGCTTAAGGGAGAATCAGCCCCAGCATTTT. This translates into CASSLRENQPQHF.